This TCR beta chain was identified in a study of immune evolution from preneoplasia to lung adenocarcinoma. Study conclusions and caveats: From normal lung to invasive adenocarcinoma, top clone frequencies appeared to decrease. Normal lung had highest clonality; later lesions appeared denser, more diverse.

This table comes from immunoSEQ multiplex PCR, and its TCRdb copy is limited to in-frame clones, with some not included. Of 4,500 to 7,500 clones listed, about four fifths are singletons. The germline V and J ends were trimmed by 4 bases and 6 bases, with 14 bases remaining between them. Per the germline V gene, CDR1 is SGHRS and CDR2 is YFSETQ. The CDR3 sequence is 14 residues long. Comments on this clone: Its antigen remains unknown.

Patient tissue came from resections in Japan or China, 2014–2017. Each case's diagnosis was confirmed by two pathologists on H&E. The sequenced sample was FFPE adjacent normal lung tissue. This clonotype originated in a person aged 55-80 years with lung adenocarcinoma. The gene calls are TRBV5-1 and TRBJ2-1; possibly TRBD2 for D (5 bases). The CDR3 nucleotides read TGCGCCAGCAGCGGTAGTAGTGGAGGCAATGAGCAGTTCTTC. Translated, it gives CASSGSSGGNEQFF.